This T cell receptor beta chain was recovered during a study of beta chain features in type 1 diabetes. Study overall: Analysis included more than 90 million sorted cells drawn from all samples. Findings and limits, study-wide: The study found moderately but significantly shorter TCRB CDR3s in all four CD4+ subsets of Type 1 diabetes patients. A greater similarity of naive, central memory and Treg TCRB repertoires was seen among patients than among healthy donors. Any PCR bias toward short templates would affect both groups alike.

With 1 base removed from V and 3 bases from J, the gap between germline ends came to 7 bases. This CDR3 is 13 amino acids long. Germline V gives CDR1 SGHTA, CDR2 FQGNSA. Expressed TCRB transcripts were sequenced after all isolated RNA was converted to cDNA. Profiling relied on immunoSEQ multiplex PCR, and the TCRdb table lists in-frame clones only, not all of them. This table has 150,000 to 200,000 clones, roughly 60% appearing once. As concerns this clone: Its target is not known.

A CD45RO/CCR7/CD25/CD127/CD95/CD27 panel sorted naive, central memory, regulatory and stem cell-like memory CD4+ cells. The chain carries TRBV7-2 and TRBJ2-7; D remains unclear. The material sequenced was naive CD4+ T cells from blood. The TCR was taken from a man aged 30 to 45 with type 1 diabetes. CDR3 sequence: CASSLGHNYEQYF. The CDR3 coding sequence is TGTGCCAGCAGCTTAGGTCACAACTACGAGCAGTACTTC. Filled out from reference TRBV7-2 and TRBJ2-7, the complete variable domain reads GAGVSQSPSNKVTEKGKDVELRCDPISGHTALYWYRQSLGQGLEFLIYFQGNSAPDKSGLPSDRFSAERTGGSVSTLTIQRTQQEDSAVYLCASSLGHNYEQYFGPGTRLTVT.